A single sample is the source of the 27 T cell receptor beta chains below, sequenced in a study of CD8 T cells in Susac syndrome. Reverse transcription used 0.5 to 1 ug RNA and random hexamers. A single record per CDR3 protein comes from TCRdb applying MiXCR to the immunoSEQ multiplex PCR reads. Seen here are around 280,000 distinct CDR3 sequences, about 91% observed once, and the top ten hold 0.06% to 0.075%. Sample: CD4+ T cells from PBMCs. Every receptor here comes from a human donor with multiple sclerosis.

The chain has TRBV11-3 and TRBJ2-2; 7 bases fit TRBD2. The CDR3 has 14 residues. The germline V gene encodes CDR1 SGHNT and CDR2 YENEEA. With V trimmed by 3 bases and J by 6 bases, 4 bases remained unmatched. The CDR3 spells CASSLGRVAGELFF. CDR3 in DNA: TGTGCCAGCAGCTTGGGGAGGGTGGCCGGGGAGCTGTTTTTT.

The chain recombines TRBV20-1 with TRBJ2-2; D remains unclear. Trimming took off 1 base at V and 4 bases at J, with 7 bases between the two ends. From germline, CDR1 is DFQATT and CDR2 SNEGSKA (reference sequence). The CDR3 runs 13 residues. CDR3 amino acids: CSARVQATGELFF. The CDR3 DNA reads TGCAGTGCTAGAGTCCAGGCCACCGGGGAGCTGTTTTTT.

V usage is TRBV7-8 and J usage is TRBJ1-1; TRBD1 aligns across 7 bases. CDR1 SGHVS and CDR2 FQNEAQ come from the germline V gene. CDR3 size: 14 residues. Trimming removed 1 base from V and 7 bases from J; junction bases left unmatched: 6. CDR3: CASSLDRGWGEAFF. CDR3 bases: TGTGCCAGCAGCTTAGACAGGGGCTGGGGTGAAGCTTTCTTT.

The chain joins TRBV7-9 to TRBJ1-1; no clear D gene. Between the trimmed V and J ends, which lost 1 base and 10 bases, there was a span of 10 bases. CDR1 is SEHNR, CDR2 FQNEAQ, per germline (reference sequence). The CDR3 has 12 residues. This CDR3 is CASSLDPLRAFF. Here the CDR3 DNA reads TGTGCCAGCAGCTTAGACCCCTTGAGAGCTTTCTTT.

The chain links TRBV7-9 to TRBJ1-2, with D unresolved. V was trimmed by 5 bases and J by 5 bases, leaving 18 bases between them. The CDR3 contains 15 residues. In germline, CDR1 is SEHNR, CDR2 FQNEAQ (reference sequence). CDR3 nucleotides: TGTGCCAGCAGCACCCCCGGGCCTACGGGGTATGGCTACACCTTC. This gives the protein CASSTPGPTGYGYTF.

The chain employs TRBV4-1 and TRBJ1-2; 9 bases agree with TRBD1. CDR3 length: 15 residues. Trimming cost V 1 base and J 0 bases; bases outside gene matches: 0. The germline CDR1 and CDR2 sequences are MGHRA and YSYEKL. The CDR3 nucleotides are TGCGCCAGCAGCCAAGGACAGGGGGCTAACTATGGCTACACCTTC. Protein sequence: CASSQGQGANYGYTF.

This chain connects TRBV5-1 to TRBJ2-1; D is unresolved. The V and J ends lost 1 base and 5 bases respectively, with 10 bases between them. Germline CDR1 SGHRS, CDR2 YFSETQ. The CDR3 is 14 residues long. The CDR3 region has the DNA TGCGCCAGCAGCTTGTCGACTTCGAACAATGAGCAGTTCTTC. The encoded protein is CASSLSTSNNEQFF.

The chain is built from TRBV5-4 and TRBJ2-2, with a weak D call TRBD1 (5 bases). Germline CDR1 reads SGHNT; CDR2 reads YYREEE (reference sequence). V lost 4 bases, J lost 1 base, and 8 bases lay in between. The CDR3 spans 14 residues. CDR3 in DNA: TGTGCCAGCAGCACGACAGTGAACACCGGGGAGCTGTTTTTT. Its translation is CASSTTVNTGELFF.

The chain combines TRBV3-1 with TRBJ2-4; D may be TRBD1 (5 bases). CDR1 is LGHDT and CDR2 is YNNKEL in the germline V gene (reference sequence). This CDR3 contains 16 residues. The V end was cut by 1 base, the J end by 7 bases, with 17 bases between. CDR3 in DNA: TGTGCCAGCAGCCAAGTATCAGGGCCTGGTTCGAACATTCAGTACTTC. Protein sequence: CASSQVSGPGSNIQYF.

V gene TRBV20-1 combines with J gene TRBJ2-5; unclear D gene. This CDR3 has 12 residues. Germline loops: CDR1 DFQATT, CDR2 SNEGSKA (reference sequence). The ends were cut back, 6 bases at V and 5 bases at J, with 13 bases in the middle. The CDR3 nucleotides read TGCAGTGCCCCCCTCCAGATGGAGACCCAGTACTTC. Its translation: CSAPLQMETQYF.

CDR3 sequence reads: CASSSVLAGGEQYF. The CDR3 bases are TGTGCCAGCAGCTCGGTTCTAGCGGGTGGCGAGCAGTACTTC. V gene TRBV7-2 combines with J gene TRBJ2-7; 8 nucleotides line up with TRBD2. The CDR3 is 14 residues long. The junction had 8 bases not matched to a gene; V was cut back by 4 bases and J by 6 bases. The V gene's germline CDR1 is SGHTA and CDR2 FQGNSA.

The CDR3 DNA sequence: TGTGCCAGCAGCTACGAGAGAGCTATCCCCGGGGAGCTGTTTTTT. It specifies CASSYERAIPGELFF. The chain links TRBV5-6 to TRBJ2-2, with D hard to call. The germline V gene encodes CDR1 SGHDT and CDR2 YYEEEE. This CDR3 is 15 amino acids long. The V end lost 3 bases, the J end lost 6 bases, and 15 bases lay between the germline ends.

This chain links TRBV7-3 with TRBJ2-2, with 14 bases lining up with TRBD2. With V trimmed by 0 bases and J by 6 bases, 9 bases remained unmatched. Germline V lookup: CDR1 SGHTA, CDR2 FQGTGA. CDR3 length: 19 amino acids. As DNA, the CDR3 is TGTGCCAGCAGCTTAACGACTAGCGGGGGGGCTGGGTATGCCGGGGAGCTGTTTTTT. Its protein product is CASSLTTSGGAGYAGELFF.

The chain couples TRBV20-1 to TRBJ2-7; TRBD2 agrees at 14 bases. The CDR3 is 16 residues long. J lost 5 bases, V lost 4 bases, and 10 bases had no gene match. Germline values: CDR1 DFQATT, CDR2 SNEGSKA (reference sequence). CDR3 coding DNA: TGCAGTGCTACGGGGACTAGCGGGGGACTAGGCAACGAGCAGTACTTC. This translates into CSATGTSGGLGNEQYF.

This chain links TRBV12-3 or TRBV12-4 with TRBJ1-5; 8 bases line up with TRBD1. This CDR3 spans 14 amino acids. After removal of 5 bases from V and 7 bases from J, the junction contained 7 bases not matched to a gene. The CDR3 nucleotides are TGTGCCAGCAGTCCGAGACAGGGGAGGCAGCCCCAGCATTTT. Translating gives CASSPRQGRQPQHF.

The gene calls are TRBV12-3 or TRBV12-4 and TRBJ1-2; a weak D match, TRBD1 (5 bases). V dropped 4 bases and J dropped 2 bases, with 17 bases sitting between them. The CDR3 is made up of 16 amino acids. CDR3 DNA sequence: TGTGCCAGCAGTTCACCTCCTCTCCGGGGGAACTATGGCTACACCTTC. This encodes CASSSPPLRGNYGYTF.

The chain employs TRBV7-9 and TRBJ1-4; 7 bases line up with TRBD1. This CDR3 comprises 13 residues. CDR1 and CDR2 (germline): SEHNR, FQNEAQ (reference sequence). V was clipped by 11 bases and J by 5 bases; unmatched bases: 8. This chain's CDR3 is CASSRGANEKLFF. CDR3 nucleotides: TGTGCCTCCAGCAGGGGGGCGAATGAAAAACTGTTTTTT. The entire variable domain, with the rest obtained from reference TRBV7-9 and TRBJ1-4, is as follows: DTGVSQNPRHKITKRGQNVTFRCDPISEHNRLYWYRQTLGQGPEFLTYFQNEAQLEKSRLLSDRFSAERPKGSFSTLEIQRTEQGDSAMYLCASSRGANEKLFFGSGTQLSVL.

This clonotype was observed a single time. The V gene is TRBV20-1, the J gene TRBJ2-5; TRBD2 matches 8 bases. After removal of 6 bases from V and 1 base from J, the junction contained 7 bases not matched to a gene. This CDR3 is built from 14 residues. The V gene's germline CDR1 is DFQATT and CDR2 SNEGSKA (reference sequence). The CDR3 DNA reads as TGCAGTGCGAAACCCGGGGGGGCCCAAGAGACCCAGTACTTC. Its protein is CSAKPGGAQETQYF.

The J gene is TRBJ1-5, the V gene TRBV7-8, with D possibly matching TRBD1 (5 bases). Germline V CDR1 and CDR2: SGHVS, FQNEAQ. V was shortened by 5 bases and J by 4 bases, with 15 bases between the two germline ends. The CDR3 length is 15 residues. The CDR3 spells CASSPTGGNNQPQHF. CDR3 bases: TGTGCCAGCAGCCCTACGGGGGGGAATAATCAGCCCCAGCATTTT.

Only one count was recorded for this clonotype. This chain links TRBV29-1 with TRBJ1-2; D possibly corresponds to TRBD1 (5 bases). The CDR3 consists of 14 residues. V dropped 3 bases and J dropped 6 bases, with 17 bases sitting between them. Looked up from germline, CDR1 is SQVTM and CDR2 is ANQGSEA. CDR3 sequence: CSVDPPPGFHGYTF. CDR3 nucleotide sequence: TGCAGCGTTGACCCGCCACCAGGGTTTCATGGCTACACCTTC.

The chain has TRBV18 and TRBJ2-7, with D possibly TRBD2 on 5 matching bases. V lost 2 bases and J lost 6, with 11 bases in between. The CDR3 is 13 residues long. Germline V gives CDR1 KGHSH, CDR2 LQKENI. CDR3 protein: CASSPVRAGEQYF. The CDR3 region has the DNA TGTGCCAGCTCACCAGTGAGGGCAGGCGAGCAGTACTTC.

The rearrangement links TRBV30 to TRBJ2-5, with 11 bases identical to TRBD2. The CDR3 has 16 residues. The V gene's germline CDR1 is GTSNPN and CDR2 SVGIG (reference sequence). J was trimmed by 7 bases and V by 1 base; bases with no gene match: 11. The CDR3 reads CAWSATGTSGGGTQYF. DNA of the CDR3: TGTGCCTGGAGTGCAACCGGGACTAGCGGTGGAGGGACCCAGTACTTC.

J is TRBJ2-4 and V is TRBV24-1; possibly TRBD1 for D (6 bases). Per germline, CDR1 KGHDR and CDR2 SFDVKD. The CDR3 totals 15 residues. V was cut by 3 bases and J by 3 bases, with 11 bases left in between. CDR3 amino acids: CATSDPRGHKNIQYF. The CDR3 coding sequence is TGTGCCACCAGTGATCCCAGGGGACACAAAAACATTCAGTACTTC.

V is TRBV12-5 and J is TRBJ2-1, with TRBD2 as a possible D gene (5 bases). The CDR3 has 11 amino acids. Trimming removed 7 bases at V and 7 bases at J, with 8 bases between. CDR1 and CDR2 (germline): LGHNT, FRNRAP. CDR3 amino acids: CASEGRNEQFF. The CDR3 nucleotides are TGTGCTAGTGAAGGGAGAAATGAGCAGTTCTTC.

This clonotype was recorded only once. As DNA, the CDR3 is TGCAGCGTTGATGAGACTAGGGTATCCAGCTCCTACAATGAGCAGTTCTTC. Amino acids: CSVDETRVSSSYNEQFF. The J gene is TRBJ2-1, the V gene TRBV29-1; a possible D gene is TRBD2 (6 bases). CDR1 SQVTM and CDR2 ANQGSEA come from the germline V gene. V gave up 3 bases and J gave up 0 bases, with 18 bases separating them. CDR3 length equals 17 residues.

This chain uses TRBV7-8 with TRBJ2-2; TRBD2 agrees at 7 bases. Trimming cost V 5 bases and J 3 bases; bases outside gene matches: 9. Germline CDR1 and CDR2: SGHVS and FQNEAQ. The CDR3 runs to 16 residues. The CDR3 loop reads CASSRTGGLDTGELFF. In DNA, the CDR3 is TGTGCCAGCAGCCGAACTGGAGGACTAGACACCGGGGAGCTGTTTTTT.

This clonotype appeared once. The rearrangement joins TRBV29-1 to TRBJ2-1; 13 nucleotides align to TRBD2. Germline V gene lookup returns CDR1 SQVTM and CDR2 ANQGSEA. This CDR3 has 12 amino acids. V shed 4 bases and J 15 bases; nucleotides not matched to a gene: 6. CDR3 bases: TGCAGCGTTGGACTAGCGGGAGGCAGTGGGTTCTTC. This sequence encodes CSVGLAGGSGFF.